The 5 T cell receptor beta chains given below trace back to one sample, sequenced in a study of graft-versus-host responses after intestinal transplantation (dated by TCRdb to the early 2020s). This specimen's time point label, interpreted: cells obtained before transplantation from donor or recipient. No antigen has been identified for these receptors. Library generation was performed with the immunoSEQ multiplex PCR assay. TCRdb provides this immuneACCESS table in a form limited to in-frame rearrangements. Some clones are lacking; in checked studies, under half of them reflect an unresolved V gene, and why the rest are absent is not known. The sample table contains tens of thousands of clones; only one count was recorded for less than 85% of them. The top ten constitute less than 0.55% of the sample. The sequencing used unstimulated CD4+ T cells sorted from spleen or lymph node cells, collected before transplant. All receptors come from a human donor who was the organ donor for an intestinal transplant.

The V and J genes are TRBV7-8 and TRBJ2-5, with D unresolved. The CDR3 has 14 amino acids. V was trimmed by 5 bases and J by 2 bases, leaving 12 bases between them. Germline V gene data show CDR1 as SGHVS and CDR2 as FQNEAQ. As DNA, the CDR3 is TGTGCCAGCAGCCCGGGTGGACGGCAAGAGACCCAGTACTTC. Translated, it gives CASSPGGRQETQYF.

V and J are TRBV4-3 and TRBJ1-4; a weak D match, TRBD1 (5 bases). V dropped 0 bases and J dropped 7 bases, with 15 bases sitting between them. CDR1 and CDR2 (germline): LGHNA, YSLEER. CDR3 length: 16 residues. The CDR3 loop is CASSQEGRGEGEKLFF. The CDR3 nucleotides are TGCGCCAGCAGCCAAGAAGGGCGAGGGGAGGGTGAAAAACTGTTTTTT.

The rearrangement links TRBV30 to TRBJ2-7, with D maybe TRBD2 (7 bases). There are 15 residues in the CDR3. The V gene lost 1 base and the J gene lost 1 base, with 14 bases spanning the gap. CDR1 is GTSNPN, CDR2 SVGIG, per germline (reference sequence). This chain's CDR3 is CAWSAGGALSYEQYF. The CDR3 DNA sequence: TGTGCCTGGAGTGCTGGGGGGGCCCTTTCCTACGAGCAGTACTTC.

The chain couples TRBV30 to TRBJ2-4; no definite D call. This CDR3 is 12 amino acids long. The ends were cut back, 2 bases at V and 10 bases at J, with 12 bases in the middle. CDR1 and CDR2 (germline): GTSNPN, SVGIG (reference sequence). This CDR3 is CAWSTGSMIQYF. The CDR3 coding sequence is TGTGCCTGGAGTACGGGCAGTATGATTCAGTACTTC.

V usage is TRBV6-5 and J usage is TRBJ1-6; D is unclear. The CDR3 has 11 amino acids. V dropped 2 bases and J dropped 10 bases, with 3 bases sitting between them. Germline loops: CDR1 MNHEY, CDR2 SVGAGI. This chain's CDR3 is CASSYGSPLHF. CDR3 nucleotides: TGTGCCAGCAGTTACGGGTCACCCCTCCACTTT.